This TCR beta chain was profiled in a study of radiotherapy plus CTLA-4 blockade in lung cancer. The table came from immunoSEQ multiplex PCR; TCRdb's copy has only in-frame clones and leaves some out. The data contain tens of thousands of clones, roughly 86% of them singletons. Per germline, CDR1 SEHNR and CDR2 FQNEAQ (reference sequence). The CDR3 spans 15 residues. V gene TRBV7-9 combines with J gene TRBJ2-5; 7 nucleotides agree with TRBD1. Judging by the DNA end, TRBJ2-7 fits better; the J call may be wrong. The sequence came from a human donor with non-small cell lung cancer who had a partial response to radiotherapy plus ipilimumab. The source was peripheral blood, collected from a patient treated with radiotherapy plus ipilimumab. In nucleotides, the CDR3 is TGTGCCAGCAGCCCCGACAGGGTCAGCTCCTACGAGCAGTACTTC. Translation gives CASSPDRVSSYEQYF.